This TCR beta chain came from a study of CD8+CD57+ T cells in acquired aplastic anemia. Selection for sequencing was limited to patients who had shown CD8+CD57+ cell expansion by flow cytometry. This clonotype was counted ten times or more. This CDR3 has 15 amino acids. Germline loops: CDR1 DFQATT, CDR2 SNEGSKA (reference sequence). The trim removed 3 bases at V and 9 bases at J, leaving 13 bases unmatched. Template material for TCR beta VDJ and CDR3 profiling consisted of genomic DNA. One entry per CDR3 protein results from TCRdb running MiXCR on the reads. The profile covers 200,000 or so distinct CDR3 sequences, with roughly 60% appearing a single time and roughly 53% taken by the ten largest.

The material sequenced was sorted CD4+, CD8+, or CD8+CD57+ T cells (not recorded which) from PBMCs. The V and J genes are TRBV20-1 and TRBJ2-1; 8 positions agree with TRBD2. This TCR was sampled from a human donor with aplastic anemia. CDR3 amino acids: CSASLGGGTTAEQFF. The CDR3 nucleotides read TGCAGTGCTAGTCTCGGGGGGGGCACGACTGCTGAGCAGTTCTTC.